The 14 T cell receptor beta chains in this list originate from one sample, sequenced in a study of blood T cell repertoires in COVID-19. Clones were sequenced by immunoSEQ multiplex PCR, and TCRdb holds only the in-frame ones, with some missing. The sample records roughly 150,000 clones, approximately 91% being singletons. Sequenced: peripheral blood. The receptors stem from a man between 18 and 29 years old with COVID-19, enrolled during active disease.

V and J are TRBV5-4 and TRBJ2-2, with 11 bases that match TRBD2. Germline V gene data show CDR1 as SGHNT and CDR2 as YYREEE (reference sequence). Germline trimming cut 4 bases from V and 4 bases from J; bases unmatched to any gene: 6. There are 16 residues in the CDR3. CDR3 loop: CASSDSGRGGTGELFF. The CDR3 region has the DNA TGTGCCAGCAGCGATAGCGGGAGGGGGGGCACCGGGGAGCTGTTTTTT.

A single count supports this clone. The chain links TRBV6-2 or TRBV6-3 to TRBJ1-2; 7 bases match TRBD1. Germline CDR1 and CDR2: MNHEY and SVGEGT. Trimming cost V 2 bases and J 6 bases; bases outside gene matches: 12. This CDR3 has 16 residues. The CDR3 bases are TGTGCCAGCAGTTACAGCTTTGGACAGGATGAAAATGGCTACACCTTC. Translated, it gives CASSYSFGQDENGYTF.

This clone was detected a few times. This chain uses TRBV27 with TRBJ1-5, with D unresolved. CDR1 MNHEY and CDR2 SMNVEV come from the germline V gene (reference sequence). Deletions cut 1 base from V and 1 base from J, with 5 bases between. This CDR3 region has 14 residues. The CDR3 loop reads CASSLFRSNQPQHF. CDR3 DNA: TGTGCCAGCAGTTTATTTCGGAGCAATCAGCCCCAGCATTTT.

This clone was counted a single time. The chain has TRBV7-8 and TRBJ1-3, with D perhaps TRBD1 (5 bases). Trimming took 5 bases from V and 0 from J, leaving 11 bases between them. Germline V gives CDR1 SGHVS, CDR2 FQNEAQ. The CDR3 consists of 15 residues. The CDR3, as DNA: TGTGCCAGCAGCCGCGACAGTGGCTCTGGAAACACCATATATTTT. Its protein product is CASSRDSGSGNTIYF. The full variable domain, in which reference TRBV7-8 and TRBJ1-3 provide the parts outside the CDR3, is GAGVSQSPRYKVAKRGQDVALRCDPISGHVSLFWYQQALGQGPEFLTYFQNEAQLDKSGLPSDRFFAERPEGSVSTLKIQRTQQEDSAVYLCASSRDSGSGNTIYFGEGSWLTVV.

The J gene is TRBJ2-3, the V gene TRBV19; 7 positions match TRBD2. With 6 bases clipped from V and 1 base from J, the junction kept 7 bases outside the gene matches. The germline CDR1 and CDR2 sequences are LNHDA and SQIVND (reference sequence). The CDR3 totals 15 residues. The DNA of the CDR3 is TGTGCCAGTAGGTCCGGACTAGTAGGCACAGATACGCAGTATTTT. Its translation: CASRSGLVGTDTQYF.

The chain links TRBV30 to TRBJ1-2, with D possibly TRBD1 on 6 matching bases. The germline V gene has CDR1 GTSNPN and CDR2 SVGIG (reference sequence). The CDR3 spans 14 residues. V was pared by 2 bases and J by 1 base, with 11 bases between. This CDR3 is CAWSHPDSNYGYTF. The CDR3 bases are TGTGCCTGGAGTCACCCGGACAGTAACTATGGCTACACCTTC.

Turning to this clone: Relative to the germline gene, one junction end is altered; a read error may explain this. This chain joins TRBV14 and TRBJ1-1; D gene uncertain. The CDR3 totals 15 residues. Germline-derived CDR1 and CDR2 are SGHDN and FVKESK. The CDR3 DNA reads as TGTGCCAGCAGCCGAGACCGAGGGCCACCCCAGTCTAAGGTCTTT. Translation gives CASSRDRGPPQSKVF.

This rearrangement joins TRBV6-5 to TRBJ2-7; TRBD1 matches at 12 bases. V lost 6 bases, J lost 6 bases, and 6 bases stayed unmatched. CDR1 is MNHEY, CDR2 SVGAGI, per germline. This CDR3 spans 14 amino acids. DNA for the CDR3: TGTGCCAGCAGAACCGGGACAGGGGGCGCCGAGCAGTACTTC. It yields the protein CASRTGTGGAEQYF.

The chain joins TRBV29-1 to TRBJ1-1; 8 positions agree with TRBD1. Germline CDR1 and CDR2: SQVTM and ANQGSEA. The CDR3 sequence is 14 residues long. V lost 4 bases, J lost 1 base, and 5 bases stayed unmatched. The CDR3 DNA follows: TGCAGCGTTGCGAAGGGGACAGGGAACACTGAAGCTTTCTTT. Translation: CSVAKGTGNTEAFF.

The chain recombines TRBV19 with TRBJ1-5; a weak D match, TRBD1 (5 bases). The germline gives CDR1 LNHDA, CDR2 SQIVND (reference sequence). The CDR3 totals 16 residues. Trimming shortened V by 7 bases and J by 0 bases, and 16 bases separated the two germline ends. The CDR3 DNA reads TGTGCCAGTAACGGGGGGAGGAGAAATAGCAATCAGCCCCAGCATTTT. This translates into CASNGGRRNSNQPQHF.

The rearrangement joins TRBV2 to TRBJ1-5; D is undetermined. V was cut by 0 bases and J by 7 bases, with 13 bases left in between. This CDR3 is built from 15 residues. Germline lookup yields CDR1 SNHLY and CDR2 FYNNEI. As DNA, the CDR3 is TGTGCCAGCAGTGAAGCGCCGGGGTTCACGCAGCCCCAGCATTTT. Amino acid sequence: CASSEAPGFTQPQHF.

This sequence joins TRBV6-6 and TRBJ1-1; 12 bases fit TRBD1. CDR3 length: 15 amino acids. V shed 0 bases, J shed 5 bases, and the junction held 1 base outside the gene matches. Germline values: CDR1 MNHNY, CDR2 SVGAGI (reference sequence). The CDR3 spells CASSYSGQGATEAFF. CDR3 DNA sequence: TGTGCCAGCAGTTACTCGGGACAGGGGGCGACTGAAGCTTTCTTT.

This chain connects TRBV5-6 to TRBJ1-5; 9 bases line up with TRBD1. V gave up 3 bases and J gave up 4 bases; unmatched junction bases: 8. The germline CDR1 and CDR2 sequences are SGHDT and YYEEEE. This CDR3 has 16 residues. The CDR3 nucleotides read TGTGCCAGCAGCTACGACAGGGGGGGCGCGAATCAGCCCCAGCATTTT. Encoded protein: CASSYDRGGANQPQHF. Drawing the rest from reference TRBV5-6 and TRBJ1-5, the complete variable domain is DAGVTQSPTHLIKTRGQQVTLRCSPKSGHDTVSWYQQALGQGPQFIFQYYEEEERQRGNFPDRFSGHQFPNYSSELNVNALLLGDSALYLCASSYDRGGANQPQHFGDGTRLSIL.

The J gene is TRBJ1-5, the V gene TRBV2; D ambiguous. Between the trimmed V and J ends, which lost 6 bases and 2 bases, there was a span of 20 bases. Germline-derived CDR1 and CDR2 are SNHLY and FYNNEI. The CDR3 covers 17 residues. The CDR3 DNA reads as TGTGCCAGCAGCTTAGGTACTAAAACTTTGCGCAATCAGCCCCAGCATTTT. It is translated as CASSLGTKTLRNQPQHF.